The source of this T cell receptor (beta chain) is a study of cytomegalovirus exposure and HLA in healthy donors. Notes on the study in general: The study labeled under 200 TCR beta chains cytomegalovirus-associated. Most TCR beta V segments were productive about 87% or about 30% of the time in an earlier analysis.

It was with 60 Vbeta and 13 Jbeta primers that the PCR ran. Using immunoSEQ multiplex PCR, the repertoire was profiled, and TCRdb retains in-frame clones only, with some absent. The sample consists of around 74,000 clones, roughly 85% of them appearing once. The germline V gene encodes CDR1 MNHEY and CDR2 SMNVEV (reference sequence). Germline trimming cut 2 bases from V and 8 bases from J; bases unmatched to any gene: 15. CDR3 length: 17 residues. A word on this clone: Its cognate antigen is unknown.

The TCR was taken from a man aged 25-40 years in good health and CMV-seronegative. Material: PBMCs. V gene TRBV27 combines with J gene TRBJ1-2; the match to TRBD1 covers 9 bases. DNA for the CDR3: TGTGCCAGCAGTTTAAGGGGACAGGGAAGGCCTCTTGGGGGCTACACCTTC. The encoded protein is CASSLRGQGRPLGGYTF.